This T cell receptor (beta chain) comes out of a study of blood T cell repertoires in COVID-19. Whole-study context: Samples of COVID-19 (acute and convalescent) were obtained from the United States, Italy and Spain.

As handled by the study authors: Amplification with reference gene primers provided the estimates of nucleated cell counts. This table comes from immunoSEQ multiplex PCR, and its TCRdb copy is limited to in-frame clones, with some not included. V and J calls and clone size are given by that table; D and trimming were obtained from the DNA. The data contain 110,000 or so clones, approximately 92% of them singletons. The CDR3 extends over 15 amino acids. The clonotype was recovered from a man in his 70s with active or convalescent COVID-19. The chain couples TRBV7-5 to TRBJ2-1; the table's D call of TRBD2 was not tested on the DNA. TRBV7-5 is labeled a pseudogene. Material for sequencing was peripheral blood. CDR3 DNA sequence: TGTGCCAGAAGCTCTCCTAGCGGGAGTGTGGATGAGCAGTTCTTC. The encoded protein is CARSSPSGSVDEQFF.